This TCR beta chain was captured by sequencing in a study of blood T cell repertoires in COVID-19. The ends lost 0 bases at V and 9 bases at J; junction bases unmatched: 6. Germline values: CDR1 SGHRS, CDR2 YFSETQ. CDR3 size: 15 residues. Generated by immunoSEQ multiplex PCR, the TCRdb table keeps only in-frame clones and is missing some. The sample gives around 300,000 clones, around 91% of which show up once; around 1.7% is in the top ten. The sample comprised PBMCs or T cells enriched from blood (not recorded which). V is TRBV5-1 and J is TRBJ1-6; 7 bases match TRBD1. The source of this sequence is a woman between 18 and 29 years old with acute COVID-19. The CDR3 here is CASSLGDRASSPLHF. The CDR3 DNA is TGCGCCAGCAGCTTGGGTGACAGGGCGAGTTCACCCCTCCACTTT.